The next 25 T cell receptor beta chains were all read from a single sample in a study of T cell clonality in common variable immunodeficiency. Repertoires were generated with immunoSEQ multiplex PCR, while TCRdb's copy carries only in-frame clones and drops some. Recorded here are over 45,000 clones, with no singletons, and the ten leading clones hold roughly 2%. What was sequenced was peripheral blood mononuclear cells. These receptors all come from a person aged 18 to 69 in good health.

This clone has at least ten counts. The read finishes 3 residues shy of the CDR3 end, and the germline J gene is used to complete it. The chain employs TRBV20-1 and TRBJ2-1; 11 bases map to TRBD2. The CDR3 loop spans 15 amino acids. V gave up 6 bases and J gave up 8 bases; unmatched junction bases: 12. The germline V gene has CDR1 DFQATT and CDR2 SNEGSKA (reference sequence). CDR3 amino acids: CSAPALTSGRDEQFF. CDR3 bases read: TGCAGTGCGCCGGCCCTCACTAGCGGGAGAGATGAG.

Ten or more counts support this clone. The read ends 3 residues shy of where the CDR3 ends; the end is completed using the germline J gene. The genes are TRBV20-1 and TRBJ2-7; 11 bases match TRBD2. V gave up 0 bases and J gave up 2 bases; unmatched junction bases: 9. Per germline, CDR1 DFQATT and CDR2 SNEGSKA (reference sequence). This CDR3 has 17 amino acids. The CDR3 sequence is CSARDDSGTSGTYEQYF. The DNA read from the CDR3 is TGCAGTGCTAGAGATGATTCCGGGACTAGCGGCACCTACGAG.

This clone has more than one count but fewer than ten. Sequencing ends 3 residues short of the CDR3 end; the germline J gene provides the rest. The chain carries TRBV18 and TRBJ1-1; 7 bases fit TRBD1. The CDR3 sequence is 16 residues long. Germline V CDR1 and CDR2: KGHSH, LQKENI. The part of the CDR3 DNA that was read is TGTGCCAGCTCACCCGAGCAACAGGGGACCACAGATACG. Translated, it gives CASSPEQQGTTDT. The entire CDR3 protein is CASSPEQQGTTDTAFF.

This clone was recorded at least ten times. CDR3 DNA, as far as it was read: TGTGCCAGCAGTGGACAGAATAGCAATCAGCCC. Protein: CASSGQNSNQP. The full CDR3 protein is CASSGQNSNQPQHF. The chain employs TRBV6-2 or TRBV6-3 and TRBJ1-5; D perhaps matches TRBD1 (6 bases). The CDR3 end lies 3 residues beyond the end of the read and is filled in from the germline J gene. The CDR3 runs to 14 residues. Germline V gene lookup returns CDR1 MNHEY and CDR2 SVGEGT. The V end was cut by 5 bases, the J end by 0 bases, with 8 bases between.

In this sample, this clone turned up many times. The read terminates 3 residues before the CDR3 end, so the remaining end is supplied by the germline J gene. This chain links TRBV7-2 with TRBJ2-6; no reliable D call. With 6 bases removed from V and 2 bases from J, the gap between germline ends came to 11 bases. CDR1 is SGHTA, CDR2 FQGNSA, per germline. This CDR3 is built from 15 residues. CDR3 bases read: TGTGCCAGCAGGCCCGGGTCCACTGGGGCCAACGTC. Residues: CASRPGSTGANV. The whole CDR3 sequence reads CASRPGSTGANVLTF.

This clone appeared a few times. The read ends 3 residues early relative to the CDR3; the germline J gene fills the gap. The rearrangement links TRBV7-6 to TRBJ1-3; TRBD1 might be the D (6 bases). This CDR3 comprises 15 residues. CDR1 and CDR2 from the germline V gene are SGHVS and FNYEAQ. Trimming pared 5 bases from V and 0 bases from J, leaving 11 bases between. CDR3 DNA (partial): TGTGCCAGCAGCCCAGACAGGAGCTCTGGAAACACC. Translated, it gives CASSPDRSSGNT. The entire CDR3 sequence reads CASSPDRSSGNTIYF. Full variable domain (outside the CDR3, taken from reference TRBV7-6 and TRBJ1-3): GAGVSQSPRYKVTKRGQDVALRCDPISGHVSLYWYRQALGQGPEFLTYFNYEAQQDKSGLPNDRFSAERPEGSISTLTIQRTEQRDSAMYRCASSPDRSSGNTIYFGEGSWLTVV.

This clone has a count of ten or more. The DNA ends 3 residues before the CDR3 does, and the rest of the CDR3 is filled in from the germline J gene. The chain uses TRBV7-9 and TRBJ2-1; 10 positions match TRBD2. V dropped 5 bases and J dropped 5; count of bases not matched to a gene: 6. CDR3 length: 15 amino acids. Germline V CDR1 and CDR2: SEHNR, FQNEAQ (reference sequence). The sequenced part of the CDR3 DNA is TGTGCCAGCAGCCATGGGGGACTAGCGCACAATGAG. Amino acids: CASSHGGLAHNE. The whole CDR3 region reads CASSHGGLAHNEQFF.

In this sample, this clone turned up many times. CDR3 amino acids: CSATRDRTVRGTLNTEAFF. The sequenced part of the CDR3 DNA is TGCAGCGCTACAAGAGACCGGACAGTGAGGGGAACATTGAACACTGAA. This chain uses TRBV29-1 with TRBJ1-1; D is perhaps TRBD1 (6 bases). The read is 3 residues too short to cover the CDR3 end, so that end is filled in from the germline J gene. This CDR3 has 19 amino acids. Germline lookup yields CDR1 SQVTM and CDR2 ANQGSEA. V lost 7 bases and J lost 0, with 30 bases in between. The variable domain in full, with the rest retrieved from reference TRBV29-1 and TRBJ1-1, is SAVISQKPSRDICQRGTSLTIQCQVDSQVTMMFWYRQQPGQSLTLIATANQGSEATYESGFVIDKFPISRPNLTFSTLTVSNMSPEDSSIYLCSATRDRTVRGTLNTEAFFGQGTRLTVV.

This clone was recorded at least ten times. The CDR3 end lies 3 residues beyond the end of the read and is filled in from the germline J gene. The rearrangement uses TRBV11-2 and TRBJ1-1; TRBD1 aligns across 10 bases. The CDR3 runs 14 residues. The junction had 2 bases not matched to a gene; V was cut back by 2 bases and J by 5 bases. CDR1 is SGHAT and CDR2 is FQNNGV in the germline V gene. Partial CDR3 DNA: TGTGCCAGCAGCTTAAGGGACAGGGGAACTGAA. Protein: CASSLRDRGTE. The whole CDR3 sequence is CASSLRDRGTEAFF.

In this sample, this clone turned up a few times. Read coverage stops 3 residues before the CDR3 terminus; the germline J gene supplies the remainder. The genes are TRBV7-9 and TRBJ1-3, with 8 bases fitting TRBD1. CDR3 size: 15 residues. CDR1 and CDR2 from the germline V gene are SEHNR and FQNEAQ (reference sequence). The V and J ends lost 6 bases and 3 bases, in that order; junction bases with no gene match: 7. This CDR3 is CASSRTGMNGNTIYF. The covered CDR3 bases are TGTGCCAGCAGTCGGACAGGGATGAATGGAAACACC.

This clone showed up many times. The read terminates 3 residues ahead of where the CDR3 ends, so the germline J gene completes it. The chain is built from TRBV6-2 or TRBV6-3 and TRBJ2-3, with a possible D match to TRBD2 (6 bases). CDR3 length: 16 amino acids. Germline CDR1 reads MNHEY; CDR2 reads SVGEGT. Trimming shortened V by 4 bases and J by 0 bases, and 14 bases separated the two germline ends. This chain's CDR3 is CASSSLALSSTDTQYF. Incomplete CDR3 DNA: TGTGCCAGCAGTTCCCTAGCGTTAAGTAGCACAGATACG.

This clone was recorded many times. With the read ending 3 residues before the CDR3 end, the germline J gene is used to fill in that end. V gene TRBV7-2 combines with J gene TRBJ1-2; TRBD1 is a possible D gene (6 bases). The CDR3 sequence is 15 residues long. Looked up from germline, CDR1 is SGHTA and CDR2 is FQGNSA. V lost 5 bases to trimming and J lost 7 bases, with 20 bases between them. CDR3 DNA, as far as it was read: TGTGCCAGCAGCCCCGGGACACGGTCGTTTGGTGGC. This encodes CASSPGTRSFGG. The entire CDR3 protein is CASSPGTRSFGGYTF.

Ten or more counts support this clone. The read terminates 3 residues ahead of where the CDR3 ends, so the germline J gene completes it. The rearrangement joins TRBV6-1 to TRBJ2-2; 9 bases line up with TRBD2. CDR1 MNHNS and CDR2 SASEGT come from the germline V gene. The V gene end was trimmed by 4 bases and the J gene end by 4 bases; junction bases not matched to a gene: 4. This CDR3 has 15 residues. The CDR3 bases that were read are TGTGCCAGCAGTGGCGGGGGGGACTTCACCGGGGAG. It translates to CASSGGGDFTGE. The full CDR3 sequence reads CASSGGGDFTGELFF.

This clone was found many times. From the germline J gene comes the end of the CDR3, since the read stops 3 residues before it. The chain couples TRBV19 to TRBJ1-1; D possibly corresponds to TRBD1 (6 bases). V lost 1 base and J lost 5, with 11 bases in between. Germline V gene data show CDR1 as LNHDA and CDR2 as SQIVND (reference sequence). The CDR3 has 14 amino acids. CDR3 protein: CASSIAGTTTEAFF. Partial CDR3 DNA: TGTGCCAGTAGTATAGCAGGGACAACGACTGAA.

This clone was recorded many times. One end of the junction varies from germline; a read error may be responsible. Coverage ceases 3 residues before the CDR3 finishes, and the germline J gene fills in the end. The gene calls are TRBV7-7 and TRBJ2-7; D not resolved. The CDR3 totals 15 residues. CDR1 is SSHAT, CDR2 FNYEAQ, per germline (reference sequence). Partial CDR3 DNA: TGTGCTAGCAGCTTAGCCGACAACGGTTACTACGAG. It encodes CASSLADNGYYE. The entire CDR3 protein is CASSLADNGYYEQYF.

This clone was recorded many times. CDR3 protein: CASSPSLSDTQYF. CDR3 bases read: TGTGCCAGCAGCCCTAGTCTGTCAGATACG. This rearrangement joins TRBV7-6 to TRBJ2-3, with D hard to call. The CDR3 end lies 3 residues beyond the end of the read and is filled in from the germline J gene. CDR1 is SGHVS and CDR2 is FNYEAQ in the germline V gene. V shed 5 bases and J shed 4 bases, with 10 bases lying between them. CDR3 length: 13 residues. Complete variable domain (other parts from reference TRBV7-6 and TRBJ2-3): GAGVSQSPRYKVTKRGQDVALRCDPISGHVSLYWYRQALGQGPEFLTYFNYEAQQDKSGLPNDRFSAERPEGSISTLTIQRTEQRDSAMYRCASSPSLSDTQYFGPGTRLTVL.

As concerns this clone: The CDR3 goes on 3 residues after the read ends, and that part is filled in from the germline J gene. The chain joins TRBV13 to TRBJ1-2, with 7 bases aligning to TRBD1. Losses at the gene ends were 3 bases for V and 4 bases for J; bases not matched to a gene: 8. The CDR3 has 15 residues. Germline loops: CDR1 PRHDT, CDR2 FYEKMQ (reference sequence). The CDR3 spells CASSLGQTTFYGYTF. The sequenced part of the CDR3 DNA is TGTGCCAGCAGCTTGGGACAGACTACTTTCTATGGC. Looking up the rest from reference TRBV13 and TRBJ1-2 gives the full variable domain: AAGVIQSPRHLIKEKRETATLKCYPIPRHDTVYWYQQGPGQDPQFLISFYEKMQSDKGSIPDRFSAQQFSDYHSELNMSSLELGDSALYFCASSLGQTTFYGYTFGSGTRLTVV.

This clone showed up many times. Coverage ceases 3 residues before the CDR3 finishes, and the germline J gene fills in the end. The V and J genes are TRBV29-1 and TRBJ2-1, with 14 nucleotides matching TRBD2. J lost 5 bases, V lost 5 bases, and 2 bases had no gene match. The CDR3 consists of 14 residues. Germline CDR1 is SQVTM and CDR2 is ANQGSEA. The CDR3 loop reads CSVPTSGGDNEQFF. The covered CDR3 bases are TGCAGCGTTCCGACTAGCGGGGGGGACAATGAG.

This clone was seen at least ten times. The CDR3 extends 3 residues past the end of the read, so its final part is completed from the germline J gene. The chain combines TRBV12-5 with TRBJ1-2; 12 bases fit TRBD1. This CDR3 has 18 residues. The germline V gene has CDR1 LGHNT and CDR2 FRNRAP. With 0 bases clipped from V and 0 bases from J, the junction kept 5 bases outside the gene matches. The sequenced part of the CDR3 DNA is TGTGCTAGTGGTTTGGTGGGGACAGGGGGCTACCCTAACTATGGC. Its translation is CASGLVGTGGYPNYG. The whole CDR3 protein reads CASGLVGTGGYPNYGYTF.

Points on this clone: Relative to the germline gene, one junction end is altered; a read error may explain this. The read terminates 3 residues before the CDR3 end, so the remaining end is supplied by the germline J gene. This chain links TRBV7-7 with TRBJ1-2; D is possibly TRBD1 (6 bases). The CDR3 runs 15 residues. Germline CDR1 and CDR2: SSHAT and FNYEAQ (reference sequence). CDR3 DNA, as far as it was read: TGTGCTAGCAGCCCACGGGGGGGCCATGACAATGAC. It yields the protein CASSPRGGHDND. Given in full, the CDR3 is CASSPRGGHDNDYTF.

This clone has ten or more counts. The germline gene is not matched at one end of the junction; a read error may be the cause. The read is 3 residues too short to cover the CDR3 end, so that end is filled in from the germline J gene. The chain is built from TRBV4-2 and TRBJ2-1, with 11 bases that match TRBD2. In germline, CDR1 is LGHNA, CDR2 YNFKEQ. The CDR3 length is 16 residues. The CDR3 here is CASSRPLAGGYNEQFF. The CDR3 DNA, read in part, is TGCGCCAGCAGCCGGCCTCTAGCGGGAGGATACAATGAG.

This clone has a count of ten or more. The read terminates 3 residues ahead of where the CDR3 ends, so the germline J gene completes it. V gene TRBV20-1 combines with J gene TRBJ2-3; 13 nucleotides match TRBD2. The length of the CDR3 is 15 residues. The germline CDR1 and CDR2 sequences are DFQATT and SNEGSKA (reference sequence). The junction had 3 bases not matched to a gene; V was cut back by 4 bases and J by 2 bases. The CDR3 loop is CSAKGTSGATDTQYF. The CDR3 bases that were read are TGCAGTGCTAAAGGGACTAGCGGGGCCACAGATACG.

Only a few counts were recorded for this clone. The CDR3 goes on 3 residues after the read ends, and that part is filled in from the germline J gene. V usage is TRBV18 and J usage is TRBJ1-6; TRBD1 matches at 7 bases. This CDR3 has 16 amino acids. The V and J ends lost 2 bases and 2 bases, in that order; junction bases with no gene match: 3. Per germline, CDR1 KGHSH and CDR2 LQKENI. CDR3 residues: CASSPYGTAYNSPLHF. The sequenced part of the CDR3 DNA is TGTGCCAGCTCACCATACGGGACAGCCTATAATTCACCC. Together with reference TRBV18 and TRBJ1-6, the CDR3 gives the full variable domain: NAGVMQNPRHLVRRRGQEARLRCSPMKGHSHVYWYRQLPEEGLKFMVYLQKENIIDESGMPKERFSAEFPKEGPSILRIQQVVRGDSAAYFCASSPYGTAYNSPLHFGNGTRLTVT.

This clone has at least ten counts. The sequenced part of the CDR3 DNA is TGCGCCAGCAGCTTGGGTGAGACGCGCGGCGAG. It is translated as CASSLGETRGE. The whole CDR3 sequence reads CASSLGETRGEQYF. The chain couples TRBV5-1 to TRBJ2-7; D is unresolved. The read ends 3 residues before the CDR3 terminus; that terminus is restored from the germline J gene. This CDR3 is built from 14 residues. Germline CDR1 reads SGHRS; CDR2 reads YFSETQ. The V end was cut by 0 bases, the J end by 6 bases, with 13 bases between.

A word on this clone: The DNA ends 3 residues before the CDR3 does, and the rest of the CDR3 is filled in from the germline J gene. The rearrangement joins TRBV5-1 to TRBJ2-4; TRBD1 matches at 10 bases. Germline CDR1 and CDR2: SGHRS and YFSETQ. The CDR3 has 15 amino acids. The CDR3 here is CASSEDRGLNYGQYF. The covered CDR3 bases are TGCGCCAGCAGCGAAGACAGGGGGCTGAACTATGGT.